This entry lists 29 T cell receptor beta chains sequenced from one sample in a study of cytomegalovirus exposure and HLA in healthy donors. The PCR had 60 Vbeta and 13 Jbeta primers. Measured with immunoSEQ multiplex PCR; TCRdb has only the in-frame clones, and not every one. Among over 70,000 clones listed, approximately 77% were seen once. Sequenced: PBMCs. These receptors all stem from a man under 40 in good health and CMV-seronegative.

J is TRBJ1-5 and V is TRBV19, with 7 bases aligning to TRBD1. The CDR3 runs 15 residues. Germline-derived CDR1 and CDR2 are LNHDA and SQIVND (reference sequence). V shed 0 bases and J 5 bases; nucleotides not matched to a gene: 4. CDR3 sequence (DNA): TGTGCCAGTAGTATAGAGTTGACAGGGTATCAGCCCCAGCATTTT. Translating gives CASSIELTGYQPQHF.

The J gene is TRBJ1-1, the V gene TRBV28; D not certain. Trimming shortened V by 4 bases and J by 7 bases, and 7 bases separated the two germline ends. The CDR3 length is 11 residues. Germline-derived CDR1 and CDR2 are MDHEN and SYDVKM. CDR3 loop: CASSSGGEAFF. CDR3 bases: TGTGCCAGCAGTTCCGGCGGTGAAGCTTTCTTT.

To note about this clone: Different DNA sequences within this sample yield the same CDR3. The chain joins TRBV5-1 to TRBJ2-2, with 11 bases that match TRBD2. The CDR3 runs to 16 residues. With 4 bases clipped from V and 4 bases from J, the junction kept 6 bases outside the gene matches. CDR1 is SGHRS and CDR2 is YFSETQ in the germline V gene. CDR3 sequence: CASSHQGLAGTGELFF. For the CDR3, the DNA is TGCGCCAGCAGCCACCAAGGACTAGCGGGCACCGGGGAGCTGTTTTTT. The full variable domain, its missing parts supplied by reference TRBV5-1 and TRBJ2-2, is KAGVTQTPRYLIKTRGQQVTLSCSPISGHRSVSWYQQTPGQGLQFLFEYFSETQRNKGNFPGRFSGRQFSNSRSEMNVSTLELGDSALYLCASSHQGLAGTGELFFGEGSRLTVL.

This chain joins TRBV7-2 and TRBJ1-1; TRBD1 aligns across 8 bases. The V and J ends lost 5 bases and 7 bases, in that order; junction bases with no gene match: 6. This CDR3 region has 13 residues. The germline CDR1 and CDR2 sequences are SGHTA and FQGNSA. The CDR3 DNA reads as TGTGCCAGCAGCCTAGGACAGGGACTTGAAGCTTTCTTT. Translation: CASSLGQGLEAFF.

The chain is built from TRBV4-2 and TRBJ2-7; 7 positions agree with TRBD2. CDR3 size: 15 residues. Germline CDR1 and CDR2: LGHNA and YNFKEQ. The junction had 5 bases not matched to a gene; V was cut back by 3 bases and J by 0 bases. CDR3 sequence: CASSHQLASSYEQYF. The CDR3 nucleotides are TGTGCCAGCAGCCACCAACTAGCGAGCTCCTACGAGCAGTACTTC.

To note about this clone: The junction does not match germline at one end; this may be a read error. The genes are TRBV7-7 and TRBJ2-5; 7 positions match TRBD1. The germline CDR1 and CDR2 sequences are SSHAT and FNYEAQ (reference sequence). This CDR3 is 13 amino acids long. The CDR3, as DNA: TGTGCTAGCAGCGCACGGACAGGCGCGACCCAGTACTTC. It codes for CASSARTGATQYF.

The chain recombines TRBV7-9 with TRBJ1-3, with D unclear. Per germline, CDR1 SEHNR and CDR2 FQNEAQ (reference sequence). V dropped 5 bases and J dropped 0 bases, with 11 bases sitting between them. The CDR3 sequence is 15 residues long. CDR3 DNA: TGTGCCAGCAGCCGCGGTTCGCCCTCTGGAAACACCATATATTTT. Protein sequence: CASSRGSPSGNTIYF.

The rearrangement uses TRBV28 and TRBJ2-7; the D gene is possibly TRBD1 (6 bases). The germline V and J ends were trimmed by 5 bases and 3 bases, with 17 bases remaining between them. CDR1 and CDR2 (germline): MDHEN, SYDVKM. This CDR3 is 15 amino acids long. This CDR3 reads CASSQYRAPHYEQYF. DNA of the CDR3: TGTGCCAGCAGTCAGTACAGGGCTCCACACTACGAGCAGTACTTC.

This chain links TRBV5-1 with TRBJ1-1; D unresolved. The germline V gene has CDR1 SGHRS and CDR2 YFSETQ. The CDR3 has 13 amino acids. Trimming removed 0 bases at V and 4 bases at J, with 7 bases between. The CDR3 bases are TGCGCCAGCAGCTTGGTCGAGGGCACTGAAGCTTTCTTT. Protein: CASSLVEGTEAFF. Based on the CDR3 plus reference TRBV5-1 and TRBJ1-1, the full variable domain is KAGVTQTPRYLIKTRGQQVTLSCSPISGHRSVSWYQQTPGQGLQFLFEYFSETQRNKGNFPGRFSGRQFSNSRSEMNVSTLELGDSALYLCASSLVEGTEAFFGQGTRLTVV.

The chain uses TRBV7-2 and TRBJ1-1; D gene unclear. CDR1 and CDR2 from the germline V gene are SGHTA and FQGNSA. The CDR3 has 13 amino acids. With 7 bases removed from V and 1 base from J, the gap between germline ends came to 10 bases. The CDR3 loop is CASNVQPNTEAFF. CDR3 sequence (DNA): TGTGCCAGCAACGTACAACCGAACACTGAAGCTTTCTTT.

The V gene is TRBV15, the J gene TRBJ1-3, with no clear D. Germline-derived CDR1 and CDR2 are LNHNV and YYDKDF (reference sequence). This CDR3 spans 13 amino acids. Trimming stripped 0 bases from V and 8 bases from J, with 8 bases between. The DNA for the CDR3 is TGTGCCACCAGCAGAGATCCCCGGGACACCATATATTTT. It codes for CATSRDPRDTIYF. Drawing the rest from reference TRBV15 and TRBJ1-3, the complete variable domain is DAMVIQNPRYQVTQFGKPVTLSCSQTLNHNVMYWYQQKSSQAPKLLFHYYDKDFNNEADTPDNFQSRRPNTSFCFLDIRSPGLGDTAMYLCATSRDPRDTIYFGEGSWLTVV.

The rearrangement joins TRBV9 to TRBJ2-3; 7 bases fit TRBD2. The trim removed 0 bases at V and 4 bases at J, leaving 5 bases unmatched. The CDR3 is made up of 15 amino acids. The V gene's germline CDR1 is SGDLS and CDR2 YYNGEE. The CDR3 nucleotides are TGTGCCAGCAGCGTAGGCGGGAGACGGCCAGATACGCAGTATTTT. It encodes CASSVGGRRPDTQYF.

This chain links TRBV18 with TRBJ1-4, with D maybe TRBD1 (5 bases). The ends were cut back, 6 bases at V and 8 bases at J, with 16 bases in the middle. Germline V gene sequence: CDR1 KGHSH, CDR2 LQKENI. This CDR3 spans 14 amino acids. As DNA, the CDR3 is TGTGCCAGCTCTCCCCCAGGGACTTCCGAAAAACTGTTTTTT. Translated, it gives CASSPPGTSEKLFF.

V gene TRBV5-6 combines with J gene TRBJ2-2, with a possible D match to TRBD1 (6 bases). With 2 bases removed from V and 7 bases from J, the gap between germline ends came to 12 bases. The CDR3 is 14 amino acids. Germline V gives CDR1 SGHDT, CDR2 YYEEEE. The DNA for the CDR3 is TGTGCCAGCAGCTTTGACGGACAGTACGGGGAGCTGTTTTTT. Translated, it gives CASSFDGQYGELFF.

Points on this clone: Mismatch with germline at one junction end may stem from a read error. The chain carries TRBV5-1 and TRBJ2-1, with 16 bases aligning to TRBD2. The CDR3 totals 15 residues. Germline V lookup: CDR1 SGHRS, CDR2 YFSETQ. DNA for the CDR3: TGCGCCAGCAGCTTAACCGGGACTAGCGGGAGGGCCAAGGTCTTC. Translating gives CASSLTGTSGRAKVF.

A single count supports this clone. The J gene is TRBJ1-6, the V gene TRBV7-6, with D uncertain. This CDR3 contains 15 residues. The V gene lost 1 base and the J gene lost 4 bases, with 8 bases spanning the gap. Germline CDR1 and CDR2: SGHVS and FNYEAQ. The CDR3 DNA sequence: TGTGCCAGCAGCTTAGAACAGAGTTATAATTCACCCCTCCACTTT. Translated: CASSLEQSYNSPLHF.

This clone was counted only a few times. The rearrangement joins TRBV4-2 to TRBJ2-2; perhaps TRBD2 as D (5 bases). V was pared by 0 bases and J by 6 bases, with 17 bases between. The CDR3 runs 17 residues. Germline V gene lookup returns CDR1 LGHNA and CDR2 YNFKEQ. The CDR3 reads CASSQDEGTTGSGELFF. CDR3 nucleotides: TGTGCCAGCAGCCAAGATGAGGGCACTACGGGATCCGGGGAGCTGTTTTTT.

The V call is TRBV7-9, the J call TRBJ2-5; D gene ambiguous. The DNA end is a closer match to TRBJ2-7, so the J assignment may be wrong. Germline CDR1 reads SEHNR; CDR2 reads FQNEAQ (reference sequence). The CDR3 covers 14 residues. This CDR3 is CASSLQALTYEQYF. CDR3 bases: TGTGCCAGCAGCTTACAAGCCCTCACCTACGAGCAGTACTTC.

This clone was picked up a small number of times. The CDR3 region has the DNA TGTGCCAGCAGCTTAGTGGGGACAGGGTGGTACGAGCAGTACTTC. It yields the protein CASSLVGTGWYEQYF. The chain links TRBV7-9 to TRBJ2-7; 9 nucleotides match TRBD1. The CDR3 spans 15 residues. The ends lost 1 base at V and 4 bases at J; junction bases unmatched: 5. Germline CDR1 SEHNR, CDR2 FQNEAQ (reference sequence). The whole variable domain, remainder taken from reference TRBV7-9 and TRBJ2-7, is DTGVSQNPRHKITKRGQNVTFRCDPISEHNRLYWYRQTLGQGPEFLTYFQNEAQLEKSRLLSDRFSAERPKGSFSTLEIQRTEQGDSAMYLCASSLVGTGWYEQYFGPGTRLTVT.

This chain uses TRBV5-4 with TRBJ1-2, with 8 bases matching TRBD1. V lost 3 bases to trimming and J lost 4 bases; unmatched junction nucleotides: 11. The germline V gene encodes CDR1 SGHNT and CDR2 YYREEE (reference sequence). The CDR3 contains 16 residues. CDR3 bases: TGTGCCAGCAGCTCAGGGGGGGACAGGCAACTCTATGGCTACACCTTC. Protein product: CASSSGGDRQLYGYTF. The full variable domain, with the rest looked up from reference TRBV5-4 and TRBJ1-2, is ETGVTQSPTHLIKTRGQQVTLRCSSQSGHNTVSWYQQALGQGPQFIFQYYREEENGRGNFPPRFSGLQFPNYSSELNVNALELDDSALYLCASSSGGDRQLYGYTFGSGTRLTVV.

J is TRBJ2-5 and V is TRBV10-2; 9 bases match TRBD1. Per the germline V gene, CDR1 is WSHSY and CDR2 is SAAADI. V shed 8 bases and J 5 bases; nucleotides not matched to a gene: 12. The CDR3 has 15 amino acids. The CDR3 bases are TGCGCCAGCTTAAGCGGGACAGGGAACTCGGAGACCCAGTACTTC. Its protein product is CASLSGTGNSETQYF.

V is TRBV6-5 and J is TRBJ1-1; unclear D gene. The V end was cut by 0 bases, the J end by 1 base, with 6 bases between. The CDR3 totals 14 residues. CDR1 MNHEY and CDR2 SVGAGI come from the germline V gene. The CDR3 coding sequence is TGTGCCAGCAGTTACTCCCACACGAACACTGAAGCTTTCTTT. It specifies CASSYSHTNTEAFF.

This clone was seen just once. The chain joins TRBV6-1 to TRBJ1-2; 7 positions match TRBD1. CDR3 size: 13 residues. J was trimmed by 2 bases and V by 4 bases; bases with no gene match: 1. The germline gives CDR1 MNHNS, CDR2 SASEGT. CDR3: CASSVQGNYGYTF. Here the CDR3 DNA reads TGTGCCAGCAGTGTACAGGGGAACTATGGCTACACCTTC.

This sequence joins TRBV19 and TRBJ1-5; 7 positions agree with TRBD1. The CDR3 consists of 17 residues. The germline CDR1 and CDR2 sequences are LNHDA and SQIVND (reference sequence). V dropped 0 bases and J dropped 1; count of bases not matched to a gene: 6. The CDR3 reads CASSIDQGGRSNQPQHF. Here the CDR3 DNA reads TGTGCCAGTAGTATAGATCAGGGGGGACGGAGCAATCAGCCCCAGCATTTT.

In this sample, this clone turned up once. The rearrangement uses TRBV7-2 and TRBJ1-2; 9 positions match TRBD1. Unmatched junction bases numbered 15, after V lost 5 bases and J lost 8 bases. The CDR3 has 16 amino acids. In germline, CDR1 is SGHTA, CDR2 FQGNSA. The CDR3 protein is CASSAGVTGGAGGYTF. The CDR3 DNA reads TGTGCCAGCAGCGCAGGTGTTACAGGGGGCGCCGGCGGCTACACCTTC.

The gene calls are TRBV4-2 and TRBJ2-5, with 7 positions matching TRBD2. Trimming removed 1 base from V and 4 bases from J; junction bases left unmatched: 12. From germline, CDR1 is LGHNA and CDR2 YNFKEQ. The CDR3 contains 17 residues. CDR3 amino acids: CASSQGATGGARETQYF. CDR3 bases: TGTGCCAGCAGCCAAGGGGCGACGGGAGGAGCGAGAGAGACCCAGTACTTC.

The chain couples TRBV7-9 to TRBJ1-2; D remains ambiguous. The CDR3 spans 16 residues. V was clipped by 5 bases and J by 5 bases, with 21 bases between them. The germline V gene has CDR1 SEHNR and CDR2 FQNEAQ (reference sequence). The CDR3: CASSEKWHPERYGYTF. The DNA of the CDR3 is TGTGCCAGCAGCGAGAAATGGCACCCAGAGCGGTATGGCTACACCTTC.

J is TRBJ2-4 and V is TRBV4-2, with TRBD1 as a possible D gene (7 bases). This CDR3 has 17 amino acids. V shed 0 bases and J shed 8 bases, with 20 bases lying between them. Germline CDR1 reads LGHNA; CDR2 reads YNFKEQ. In DNA, the CDR3 is TGTGCCAGCAGCCAAGAAGGTGGCGGGACAGCCTTTGACATTCAGTACTTC. It yields the protein CASSQEGGGTAFDIQYF.

This clone has only a few counts. The chain combines TRBV13 with TRBJ2-1; tentative D call: TRBD2 (5 bases). This CDR3 spans 14 amino acids. Germline CDR1 PRHDT, CDR2 FYEKMQ (reference sequence). Trimming left V 5 bases short and J 3 bases short, with 11 bases between. The CDR3 DNA reads TGTGCCAGCAGCCCGAGGACTGTCTACAATGAGCAGTTCTTC. As protein: CASSPRTVYNEQFF.